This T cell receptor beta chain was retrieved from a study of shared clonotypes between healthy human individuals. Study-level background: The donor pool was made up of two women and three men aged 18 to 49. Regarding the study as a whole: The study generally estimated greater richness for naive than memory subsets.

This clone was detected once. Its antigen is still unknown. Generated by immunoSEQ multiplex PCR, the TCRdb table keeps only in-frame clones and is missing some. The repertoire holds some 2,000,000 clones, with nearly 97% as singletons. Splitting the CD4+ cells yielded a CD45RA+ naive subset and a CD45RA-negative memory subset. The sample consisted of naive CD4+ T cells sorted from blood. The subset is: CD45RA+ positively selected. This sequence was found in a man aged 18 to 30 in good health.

The CDR3: CASSRGTSVYNEQFF. The CDR3 coding sequence is TGTGCCAGCAGCCGGGGGACTAGCGTATACAATGAGCAGTTCTTC. This rearrangement joins TRBV5-6 to TRBJ2-1; TRBD2 matches 10 bases. The CDR3 loop spans 15 amino acids. Trimming took 4 bases from V and 4 from J; bases not matched to a gene: 5. CDR1 is SGHDT and CDR2 is YYEEEE in the germline V gene. Using reference TRBV5-6 and TRBJ2-1 for the parts outside the CDR3, the full variable domain is DAGVTQSPTHLIKTRGQQVTLRCSPKSGHDTVSWYQQALGQGPQFIFQYYEEEERQRGNFPDRFSGHQFPNYSSELNVNALLLGDSALYLCASSRGTSVYNEQFFGPGTRLTVL.